The 3 T cell receptor beta chains in this list originate from one sample, sequenced in a study of graft-versus-host responses after intestinal transplantation. Clones were read by immunoSEQ multiplex PCR, and TCRdb kept only the in-frame ones, dropping some. Of about 15,000 clones in the sample, about 33% were seen once. The material was alloreactive CD4+ T cells from a mixed lymphocyte reaction culture, obtained before intestinal transplant. Specified subset: CFSE-low proliferating T cells sorted from approximately 6-day pre-transplant mixed lymphocyte reaction (GvH or HvG direction). The receptors come from a human patient who received an intestinal transplant.

The chain has TRBV30 and TRBJ2-2, with 7 bases aligning to TRBD2. The CDR3 is made up of 17 amino acids. J gave up 4 bases and V 0 bases, and 11 bases lay outside the gene matches. Germline V lookup: CDR1 GTSNPN, CDR2 SVGIG (reference sequence). The CDR3 coding sequence is TGTGCCTGGAGTGTACTTTGGGCTAGCGGAGTCACCGGGGAGCTGTTTTTT. Protein product: CAWSVLWASGVTGELFF.

The rearrangement uses TRBV5-1 and TRBJ2-3, with a tentative D call TRBD1 (5 bases). With 8 bases removed from V and 0 bases from J, the gap between germline ends came to 13 bases. Per germline, CDR1 SGHRS and CDR2 YFSETQ. CDR3 length: 14 amino acids. For the CDR3, the DNA is TGCGCCAGTCAGGACACCCTAAGCACAGATACGCAGTATTTT. Its protein is CASQDTLSTDTQYF. Combining the CDR3 with reference TRBV5-1 and TRBJ2-3 gives the whole variable domain KAGVTQTPRYLIKTRGQQVTLSCSPISGHRSVSWYQQTPGQGLQFLFEYFSETQRNKGNFPGRFSGRQFSNSRSEMNVSTLELGDSALYLCASQDTLSTDTQYFGPGTRLTVL.

The table lists this clone with a few counts. The chain combines TRBV6-6 with TRBJ2-7; D possibly corresponds to TRBD2 (5 bases). Germline CDR1 and CDR2: MNHNY and SVGAGI (reference sequence). The CDR3 has 14 residues. Trimming took 6 bases from V and 0 from J, leaving 12 bases between them. The CDR3 DNA sequence: TGTGCCAGCAGCCTAGCATGGAGCTCCTACGAGCAGTACTTC. Protein product: CASSLAWSSYEQYF.